A selection of T cell receptor beta chains follows, all from one sample in a study of shared clonotypes between healthy human individuals. The table came from immunoSEQ multiplex PCR; TCRdb's copy has only in-frame clones and leaves some out. This table has about 2.4 million clones, roughly 93% appearing once. Sequenced material: naive CD4+ T cells from PBMCs. The source is a man aged 18-30 years in good health. Some clones in this sample may be carry-over from other donors' samples. Both conserved end residues are part of each CDR3. A D gene is named only where the DNA matches it firmly. A row's size may be missing; if present it is once, few, many or a size class.

TRBV7-3	-	15	-	TRBJ2-5	TGTGCCAGCAGCTTAGGAGGGGGTTTAGTAGAGACCCAGTACTTC	CASSLGGGLVETQYF
TRBV10-3	-	16	once	TRBJ2-7	TGTGCCATCAGTGACCCTAGGGGAGGGGGCTACAACGAGCAGTACTTC	CAISDPRGGGYNEQYF
TRBV6-1	TRBD2	16	few	TRBJ2-7	TGTGCCAGCAGTGCCCCTAGACTAGCGGGAACTTACGAGCAGTACTTC	CASSAPRLAGTYEQYF
TRBV28	-	16	-	TRBJ1-2	TGTGCCAGCAGTTTAGGGGGCGGCAGGGGAGCATTTGGCTACACCTTC	CASSLGGGRGAFGYTF
TRBV28	-	17	-	TRBJ2-5	TGTGCCAGCAGCACGGTAGGAAAGGGGAGGCTGAAAGAGACCCAGTACTTC	CASSTVGKGRLKETQYF
TRBV5-4	-	12	-	TRBJ2-1	TGTGCCAGCAGCCCTGGGGGGAATGAGCAGTTCTTC	CASSPGGNEQFF
TRBV18	-	15	-	TRBJ2-1	TGTGCCAGCTCATTTGTGGAGTACGCGGACAATGAGCAGTTCTTC	CASSFVEYADNEQFF
TRBV4-3	-	14	-	TRBJ2-7	TGCGCCAGCAGCCAGGGCCGGACGGGCTACGAGCAGTACTTC	CASSQGRTGYEQYF
TRBV2	TRBD1	15	-	TRBJ1-2	TGTGCCAGCACACCCGACAGGGGGCATAACTATGGCTACACCTTC	CASTPDRGHNYGYTF
TRBV15	-	14	-	TRBJ1-4	TGTGCCACCAGCAGAGCCAGGACGAATGAAAAACTGTTTTTT	CATSRARTNEKLFF
TRBV4-3	TRBD1	17	-	TRBJ1-3	TGCGCCAGCAGCCAAGTAATACAGGGGATTTCTGGAAACACCATATATTTT	CASSQVIQGISGNTIYF
TRBV10-3	TRBD1	13	once	TRBJ2-1	TGTGCCGCCACCGGGACAGGGTTCAATGAGCAGTTCTTC	CAATGTGFNEQFF
TRBV18	TRBD1	15	-	TRBJ2-1	TGTGCCAGCTCACTGATCGGGACAGGGGGCAATGAGCAGTTCTTC	CASSLIGTGGNEQFF
TRBV29-1	-	13	-	TRBJ1-1	TGCAGCGGCGCTACTCCGATGAATCTCGCAGCTTTCTTT	CSGATPMNLAAFF
TRBV5-4	-	14	-	TRBJ2-7	TGTGCCAGCAGCTTGTCCAGCGGACCTTACGAGCAGTACTTC	CASSLSSGPYEQYF
TRBV6-5	TRBD1	15	-	TRBJ2-7	TGTGCCAGCAGTTACACCCGGGACAGGGGCTACGAGCAGTACTTC	CASSYTRDRGYEQYF
TRBV7-2	-	12	-	TRBJ2-7	TGTGCCAGCAGCTTAGTGGGTTACGAGCAGTACTTC	CASSLVGYEQYF
TRBV2	TRBD1	15	once	TRBJ2-5	TGTGCCAGCAGTCAAATTAGGACAGGGATAGAGACCCAGTACTTC	CASSQIRTGIETQYF
TRBV5-1	TRBD2	15	-	TRBJ2-1	TGCGCCAGCAGCTTGGATCCTGCGGGGGACGGTGAGCAGTTCTTC	CASSLDPAGDGEQFF
TRBV7-8	-	13	-	TRBJ1-1	TGTGCCAGCAGTTCGGTATTTAACACTGAAGCTTTCTTT	CASSSVFNTEAFF
TRBV5-5	TRBD1	12	-	TRBJ1-1	TGTGCCAGCAGGAAACAGGGGGAACGGGCTTTCTTT	CASRKQGERAFF
TRBV28	-	12	-	TRBJ2-5	TGTGCCAGCAGTTCAACACAAGAGACCCAGTACTTC	CASSSTQETQYF
TRBV6-5	-	14	-	TRBJ1-3	TGTGCCAGCAGTTACGACCCGTCTGGAAACACCATATATTTT	CASSYDPSGNTIYF
TRBV4-3	-	14	-	TRBJ1-2	TGCGCCAGCAGCCGGGGGACAACTGCGTATGGCTACACCTTC	CASSRGTTAYGYTF
TRBV6-6	TRBD1	14	-	TRBJ1-2	TGTGCCAGCAGTGACAGGGGGCGCTGGGATGGCTACACCTTC	CASSDRGRWDGYTF
TRBV18	TRBD1	16	-	TRBJ2-2	TGTGCCAGCTCGCCAACCGGGACAGGGGGCACCGGGGAGCTGTTTTTT	CASSPTGTGGTGELFF
TRBV29-1	TRBD2	14	-	TRBJ2-2	TGCAGCGTCCCCGGACTAGTGAACACCGGGGAGCTGTTTTTT	CSVPGLVNTGELFF
TRBV5-1	-	14	-	TRBJ2-5	TGCGCCAGCAGCTTGGGGGCAGCTCAAGAGACCCAGTACTTC	CASSLGAAQETQYF
TRBV6-6	TRBD1	14	-	TRBJ1-3	TGTGCCAGCAGTACAGGGGGCCCTGGAAACACCATATATTTT	CASSTGGPGNTIYF
TRBV18	TRBD1	14	-	TRBJ1-1	TGTGCCAGCTCATCCGACAGGGGGCTTACTGAAGCTTTCTTT	CASSSDRGLTEAFF
TRBV5-1	TRBD2	15	once	TRBJ2-7	TGCGCCAGCAGCCTGCTAGCGGGAGCACAGGGCGAGCAGTACTTC	CASSLLAGAQGEQYF
TRBV18	-	13	-	TRBJ2-1	TGTGCCAGCTCACCACCGAGTTTGGATGAGCAGTTCTTC	CASSPPSLDEQFF
TRBV7-7	TRBD2	14	-	TRBJ2-1	TGTGCCAGCAGCCTAAGCGGGATTTACAATGAGCAGTTCTTC	CASSLSGIYNEQFF
TRBV7-3	-	13	-	TRBJ2-6	TGTGCCAGCTCTAAGAGTGGGGCCAACGTCCTGACTTTC	CASSKSGANVLTF
TRBV7-9	-	16	-	TRBJ1-5	TGTGCCAGCAGCTTAGAGAGGGGCCGGGGGAATCAGCCCCAGCATTTT	CASSLERGRGNQPQHF
TRBV4-2	-	16	-	TRBJ1-5	TGTGCCAGCAGCCAAGAGGGAGGGCTTGAAGAGCAGCCCCAGCATTTT	CASSQEGGLEEQPQHF
TRBV5-3	-	16	-	TRBJ1-5	TGTGCCAGAAGCGCCCGTAAGGGGGTTGGGGATCAGCCCCAGCATTTT	CARSARKGVGDQPQHF
TRBV7-8	-	12	-	TRBJ2-7	TGTGCCAGCAGCTTAGGTTCGGAGAGCAAGTACTTC	CASSLGSESKYF
TRBV7-9	-	10	-	TRBJ2-3	TGTGCCACCCAGGGAAATACGCAGTATTTT	CATQGNTQYF
TRBV2	TRBD1	16	-	TRBJ1-5	TGTGCCAGCAGTCGTTACACAGGGGACCGCAATCAGCCCCAGCATTTT	CASSRYTGDRNQPQHF
TRBV19	-	15	-	TRBJ1-3	TGTGCCAGTAGTATCCGACGCCCCTCTGGAAACACCATATATTTT	CASSIRRPSGNTIYF
TRBV7-6	-	17	-	TRBJ2-5	TGTGCCAGCAGCTTAGCGCGAGGTTTGCGGGATCAAGAGACCCAGTACTTC	CASSLARGLRDQETQYF
TRBV6-5	TRBD2	16	-	TRBJ2-7	TGTGCCAGCAGTTACTCATTAGCGGGAGGGTCATACGAGCAGTACTTC	CASSYSLAGGSYEQYF
TRBV7-8	TRBD2	16	-	TRBJ2-5	TGTGCCAGCAGCTTAGGCGTAGCGGGAGTATCAGAGACCCAGTACTTC	CASSLGVAGVSETQYF
TRBV5-1	-	14	-	TRBJ1-2	TGCGCCAGCAGCTTGGCCTGGGGGGACGATGGCTACACCTTC	CASSLAWGDDGYTF
TRBV5-1	TRBD1	15	-	TRBJ2-2	TGCGCCAGCAGCTCGACAGGGGCCTACACCGGGGAGCTGTTTTTT	CASSSTGAYTGELFF
TRBV6-1	-	14	-	TRBJ2-7	TGTGCCAGCAGTGAACAACAGGACTCCTACGAGCAGTACTTC	CASSEQQDSYEQYF
TRBV29-1	-	15	-	TRBJ1-2	TGCAGCGTTGAAGATCGGGGGGAGGACCTCTATGGCTACACCTTC	CSVEDRGEDLYGYTF
TRBV5-6	TRBD2	15	few	TRBJ2-1	TGTGCCAGCAGCTTTAGCGGGAGGGCCACCAATGAGCAGTTCTTC	CASSFSGRATNEQFF
TRBV14	-	13	-	TRBJ2-2	TGTGCCAGCAGCCAAGATATTGTCGGGGAGCTGTTTTTT	CASSQDIVGELFF